This passage covers 18 T cell receptor beta chains from one sample sequenced in a study of technical replicates of blood from several donors. The assay was immunoSEQ multiplex PCR, and TCRdb's table has in-frame clones only and misses some. Altogether tens of thousands of clones are present, around 94% being singletons, with the ten largest covering about 0.37%. The specimen was T cells isolated from PBMCs. The receptors were gathered from a human donor in good health.

This clone is a singleton in its sample. V is TRBV10-1 and J is TRBJ2-1; D is ambiguous. This CDR3 has 13 amino acids. Trimming cost V 1 base and J 9 bases, with 10 bases left between them. Germline values: CDR1 WNHNN, CDR2 SYGVQD (reference sequence). CDR3 nucleotides: TGCGCCAGCAGTGAGTATTGGCAAACTGAGCAGTTCTTC. The encoded protein is CASSEYWQTEQFF.

This chain connects TRBV6-5 to TRBJ2-7; a possible D gene is TRBD1 (6 bases). The CDR3 has 13 amino acids. V shed 4 bases and J shed 7 bases, with 14 bases lying between them. Looked up from germline, CDR1 is MNHEY and CDR2 is SVGAGI. The CDR3 here is CASSLGHFREQYF. The CDR3 DNA sequence: TGTGCCAGCAGTTTGGGACACTTTAGAGAGCAGTACTTC.

To note about this clone: The sample holds other DNA sequences that translate to the same CDR3. The rearrangement links TRBV5-8 to TRBJ2-1, with 10 bases identical to TRBD2. CDR1 is SGHTS and CDR2 is YDEGEE in the germline V gene. CDR3 length: 15 residues. V shed 0 bases, J shed 4 bases, and the junction held 1 base outside the gene matches. The CDR3 DNA sequence: TGTGCCAGCAGCTTGGGGACTAGCGGTTACAATGAGCAGTTCTTC. Translated, it gives CASSLGTSGYNEQFF.

This clone has just a few counts. The CDR3: CATFKSPTGELFF. The CDR3, as DNA: TGTGCCACCTTTAAGAGTCCCACCGGGGAGCTGTTTTTT. This chain joins TRBV19 and TRBJ2-2; D uncertain. This CDR3 has 13 amino acids. Trimming pared 10 bases from V and 4 bases from J, leaving 13 bases between. CDR1 and CDR2 from the germline V gene are LNHDA and SQIVND (reference sequence).

The V call is TRBV7-9, the J call TRBJ1-4; no firm D call. V lost 1 base to trimming and J lost 8 bases, with 5 bases between them. The CDR3 loop spans 12 amino acids. The germline V gene encodes CDR1 SEHNR and CDR2 FQNEAQ (reference sequence). This CDR3 is CASSLGREKLFF. DNA for the CDR3: TGTGCCAGCAGCTTAGGGCGGGAAAAACTGTTTTTT. The full variable domain, with the rest looked up from reference TRBV7-9 and TRBJ1-4, is DTGVSQNPRHKITKRGQNVTFRCDPISEHNRLYWYRQTLGQGPEFLTYFQNEAQLEKSRLLSDRFSAERPKGSFSTLEIQRTEQGDSAMYLCASSLGREKLFFGSGTQLSVL.

The V gene is TRBV19, the J gene TRBJ1-5; D might be TRBD1 (6 bases). Germline CDR1 is LNHDA and CDR2 is SQIVND (reference sequence). Trimming left V 1 base short and J 3 bases short, with 10 bases between. This CDR3 is 15 amino acids long. Written as DNA, the CDR3 is TGTGCCAGTAGTATAGGAGACAGGACCAATCAGCCCCAGCATTTT. Its protein product is CASSIGDRTNQPQHF.

V usage is TRBV27 and J usage is TRBJ1-4; unclear D gene. From germline, CDR1 is MNHEY and CDR2 SMNVEV (reference sequence). This CDR3 is 12 amino acids long. The V gene lost 7 bases and the J gene lost 5 bases, with 8 bases spanning the gap. The CDR3 loop reads CASKERNEKLFF. CDR3 bases: TGTGCCAGCAAGGAGAGGAATGAAAAACTGTTTTTT.

The gene calls are TRBV10-3 and TRBJ1-1; TRBD1 matches 7 bases. Per germline, CDR1 ENHRY and CDR2 SYGVKD. The V segment lost 0 bases and the J segment 2 bases; nucleotides outside the gene matches: 0. The CDR3 has 14 amino acids. The CDR3 sequence: CAISESGGNTEAFF. CDR3 DNA sequence: TGTGCCATCAGTGAGTCAGGGGGCAACACTGAAGCTTTCTTT.

The chain combines TRBV13 with TRBJ2-1; D not certain. Trimming stripped 5 bases from V and 7 bases from J, with 9 bases between. This CDR3 has 12 amino acids. CDR1 and CDR2 (germline): PRHDT, FYEKMQ (reference sequence). The CDR3 nucleotides read TGTGCCAGCAGCCCATCGCAGAATGAGCAGTTCTTC. Protein sequence: CASSPSQNEQFF.

The rearrangement uses TRBV19 and TRBJ2-7, with TRBD1 as a possible D gene (6 bases). This CDR3 is built from 14 residues. Germline V gene lookup returns CDR1 LNHDA and CDR2 SQIVND (reference sequence). The V and J ends lost 6 bases and 6 bases respectively, with 18 bases between them. In DNA, the CDR3 is TGTGCCAGTAGATCGACCGGGACAAGTTTCGAGCAGTACTTC. As protein: CASRSTGTSFEQYF.

The chain links TRBV4-3 to TRBJ2-3; 9 nucleotides agree with TRBD2. The CDR3 is 19 amino acids. The junction had 14 bases not matched to a gene; V was cut back by 0 bases and J by 4 bases. Per germline, CDR1 LGHNA and CDR2 YSLEER. The CDR3: CASSQEGGWSGRRADTQYF. The CDR3 bases are TGCGCCAGCAGCCAAGAAGGCGGTTGGAGCGGGAGGCGGGCAGATACGCAGTATTTT.

The chain is built from TRBV7-3 and TRBJ2-3, with D possibly being TRBD2 (5 bases). CDR3 size: 14 residues. CDR1 SGHTA and CDR2 FQGTGA come from the germline V gene. Trimming pared 7 bases from V and 0 bases from J, leaving 11 bases between. This CDR3 reads CASNSGTSTDTQYF. CDR3 nucleotide sequence: TGTGCCAGCAACAGCGGCACTAGCACAGATACGCAGTATTTT.

This clone showed up just once. CDR3 in DNA: TGTGCCAGTAGTATAGAGCCGGACAATGAGCAGTTCTTC. The encoded protein is CASSIEPDNEQFF. This rearrangement joins TRBV19 to TRBJ2-1; D is uncertain. V was cut by 0 bases and J by 5 bases, with 5 bases left in between. The CDR3 has 13 amino acids. Germline CDR1 is LNHDA and CDR2 is SQIVND (reference sequence).

J is TRBJ1-1 and V is TRBV7-9; possible D gene TRBD1, 5 bases. This CDR3 comprises 14 residues. V was clipped by 7 bases and J by 6 bases, with 18 bases between them. Looked up from germline, CDR1 is SEHNR and CDR2 is FQNEAQ (reference sequence). The CDR3, as DNA: TGTGCCAGCACCCTGAGTGGGAGGGACGCTGAAGCTTTCTTT. As protein: CASTLSGRDAEAFF.

The chain is built from TRBV19 and TRBJ2-1; D remains ambiguous. Germline CDR1 LNHDA, CDR2 SQIVND (reference sequence). The CDR3 sequence is 12 residues long. The V gene lost 2 bases and the J gene lost 7 bases, with 6 bases spanning the gap. The CDR3 reads CASSIPRNEQFF. The CDR3 DNA sequence: TGTGCCAGTAGTATACCCAGGAATGAGCAGTTCTTC.

V is TRBV28 and J is TRBJ2-4; TRBD2 is a possible D gene (6 bases). V lost 7 bases and J 0 bases, leaving 10 bases between the germline ends. Germline CDR1 MDHEN, CDR2 SYDVKM. This CDR3 region has 14 residues. The CDR3 coding sequence is TGTGCCAGCACCGAGGGACTAGCCAAAAACATTCAGTACTTC. Its protein product is CASTEGLAKNIQYF.

The CDR3 sequence: CASRPGAGGYTF. CDR3 bases: TGTGCCAGCAGACCTGGGGCCGGTGGCTACACCTTC. This rearrangement joins TRBV28 to TRBJ1-2, with a possible D match to TRBD1 (5 bases). V shed 6 bases and J shed 7 bases, with 12 bases lying between them. Germline V gene data show CDR1 as MDHEN and CDR2 as SYDVKM. This CDR3 has 12 residues.

The chain links TRBV6-1 to TRBJ2-7; TRBD2 matches 9 bases. With 4 bases clipped from V and 0 bases from J, the junction kept 13 bases outside the gene matches. Germline V gene data show CDR1 as MNHNS and CDR2 as SASEGT. The CDR3 has 18 amino acids. The CDR3, as DNA: TGTGCCAGCAGTGGGCCCCTCTCGGCTAGCGGGGTCTCCTACGAGCAGTACTTC. Protein product: CASSGPLSASGVSYEQYF.